The clone carrying this T cell receptor beta chain appeared many times. Its cognate antigen is unknown. From the PCR reads, TCRdb called clonotypes with MiXCR, one entry per CDR3 protein. The sample records a few hundred thousand distinct CDR3 sequences, roughly a quarter being singletons. The CDR3 length is 13 residues. Germline values: CDR1 SGDLS, CDR2 YYNGEE. V was pared by 2 bases and J by 2 bases, with 7 bases between. The data derive from a study of molecular identifiers for immune sequencing clone quantification. Naive CD8 T cells, phenotype CD8+CD4-CCR7+CD45RA+, were sorted. Whole-study results and caveats: Over 98% of effector molecules, but under 1% in naive cells, were held by clones with more than 20 RNA copies.

The chain has TRBV9 and TRBJ1-2; a possible D gene is TRBD1 (5 bases). The sequenced sample consisted of naive CD8+ T cells from blood, with Jurkat cell RNA spiked in. Documented subset: FACS-sorted CD8+CD4-CCR7+CD45RA+ naive T cells. This TCR came from a human donor in good health. Some libraries in this study had Jurkat cell RNA spiked in. The CDR3: CASSVGRNYGYTF. The CDR3 coding sequence is TGTGCCAGCAGCGTGGGACGGAACTATGGCTACACCTTC.